Sequencing of this TCR beta chain was carried out in a study of T cells expressing NK-cell markers. Reanalyzing the 5' RACE reads, TCRdb keeps one entry per CDR3 protein, without DNA. The repertoire table contains 550,000 to 600,000 distinct CDR3 sequences. CDR3 length: 15 residues. CDR1 SQVTM and CDR2 ANQGSEA come from the germline V gene. The V gene is TRBV29-1, the J gene TRBJ2-6; TCRdb outputs TRBD1, but without DNA this stays unchecked. The origin of this receptor is a man aged 18 to 29 in good health. What was sequenced was blood T cells: a sorted CD56 or NKG2C T cell subset, CD4+ or CD8+ T cells, or bulk PBMC T cells (not recorded which). CDR3: CSVGQGGSGANVLTF.